The source of this TCR beta chain is a study of OX40 agonist ivuxolimab in advanced cancers. About the full investigation: Ivuxolimab was a fully human IgG2 agonistic monoclonal antibody targeting the costimulatory receptor OX40 (CD134). Intravenous ivuxolimab was administered to patients every 2 weeks at six dose levels: 0.01, 0.1, 0.3, 1.5, 3 and 10 mg/kg. Of the roughly 54 patients in dose escalation, 19 had hepatocellular carcinoma, some 15 had melanoma, 9 had renal cell carcinoma and 9 had head and neck cancer. In the dose-escalation cohort, approximately 82% of patients were male, and the mean age was roughly 60 years with a range of roughly 23 to 79. Prior anti-PD-1, anti-PD-L1 or anti-CTLA-4 therapy was permitted, and about two fifths of dose-escalation patients had received checkpoint inhibitors. Three dose-escalation patients achieved partial responses, one with hepatocellular carcinoma and two with cutaneous melanoma. The point of sequencing TCRbeta in the periphery was to test whether ivuxolimab changed TCR sequence diversity and drove clonal T-cell expansion. The paper reports the monotherapy dose-escalation portion (N = 52 patients) of the phase I ivuxolimab trial. What the work shows at the level of the full study, not this receptor alone: The antigen specificity of the clonally expanded peripheral T cells was not determined. In the 0.1-3.0 mg/kg groups, partial responders had among the lowest normalized peripheral clonal expansion, particularly in CD8+ T cells. Low levels of normalized T-cell clonal expansion were also shown by some nonresponding patients. Clonal expansion of both CD4+ and CD8+ blood T cells was observed from baseline to week 6 at doses 0.1 to 3.0 mg/kg. After ivuxolimab, CD8+ T cells had more expanded clones than CD4+ T cells on average.

To sequence the TCRbeta CDR3 region, genomic DNA was isolated from the sorted cells. The immunoSEQ Assay was used to sequence the TCRbeta CDR3 regions. TCRdb retrieved this table from immuneACCESS and kept in-frame rearrangements only. Not all clones are present; in checked studies, unresolved V genes account for under half, and no reason is known for the remainder. The sample includes roughly 70,000 clones, with 82% observed a single time. Clones ranked in the top ten supply roughly 0.4% of the sample. Comments on this clone: There is no known antigen for this receptor. No quality values exist for individual bases; no much larger clone is one base distant.

The trial excluded patients who had a history of autoimmune disease or were on systemic immunosuppression. Peripheral blood for TCR sequencing was drawn from every dose cohort at baseline, at cycle 4 day 1 and at cycle 7 day 1. Samples came from an open-label, multicenter, first-in-human phase I dose-escalation trial of ivuxolimab. Adults with locally advanced or metastatic head and neck squamous cell, hepatocellular, melanoma or renal cell carcinoma were enrolled in the trial. Before TCR sequencing, CD4+ T cells and CD8+ T cells from peripheral blood were sorted into separate populations. Cut back by 6 bases and 5 bases, the V and J ends lie 10 bases apart. The germline V gene specifies KGHSH as CDR1 and LQKENI as CDR2. Measured from the cysteine to the phenylalanine, the CDR3 is 13 residues long. CDR3 DNA only is kept here, 39 bases in frame from base 1.

The rearrangement combines TRBV18 with TRBJ1-4, with the D gene not confidently named. This receptor was obtained from an adult with an advanced solid tumor such as melanoma, head and neck, liver or kidney cancer. Sequences were derived from CD4+ or CD8+ T cells sorted from blood, sampled in a trial of the OX40 agonist ivuxolimab. At the DNA level, the sequence is TGTGCCAGCTCCCCTAACCGCAATGAAAAACTGTTTTTT. Its product reads: CASSPNRNEKLFF.